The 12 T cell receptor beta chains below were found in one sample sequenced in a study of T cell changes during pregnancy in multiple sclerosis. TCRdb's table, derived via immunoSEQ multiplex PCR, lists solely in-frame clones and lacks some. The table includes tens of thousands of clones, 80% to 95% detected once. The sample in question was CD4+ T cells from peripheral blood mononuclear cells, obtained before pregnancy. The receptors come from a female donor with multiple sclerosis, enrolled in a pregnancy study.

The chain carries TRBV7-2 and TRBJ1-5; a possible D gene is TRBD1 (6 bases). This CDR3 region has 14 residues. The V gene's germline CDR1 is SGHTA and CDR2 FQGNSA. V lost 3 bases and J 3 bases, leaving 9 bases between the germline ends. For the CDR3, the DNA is TGTGCCAGCAGCTTTTGGGACAACAATCAGCCCCAGCATTTT. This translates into CASSFWDNNQPQHF.

The CDR3 is CASSDGTGGNEQFF. The CDR3 DNA reads TGTGCCAGCAGTGACGGGACAGGGGGCAATGAGCAGTTCTTC. This rearrangement joins TRBV7-9 to TRBJ2-1, with 11 bases identical to TRBD1. Germline CDR1 and CDR2: SEHNR and FQNEAQ (reference sequence). This CDR3 has 14 amino acids. With V trimmed by 6 bases and J by 6 bases, 4 bases remained unmatched. Looking up the rest from reference TRBV7-9 and TRBJ2-1 gives the full variable domain: DTGVSQNPRHKITKRGQNVTFRCDPISEHNRLYWYRQTLGQGPEFLTYFQNEAQLEKSRLLSDRFSAERPKGSFSTLEIQRTEQGDSAMYLCASSDGTGGNEQFFGPGTRLTVL.

In nucleotides, the CDR3 is TGCGCCAGCAGCTCGAGCCCAAGCGGGAGTGGCAATGAGCAGTTCTTC. Protein sequence: CASSSSPSGSGNEQFF. V and J are TRBV5-1 and TRBJ2-1; 8 nucleotides align to TRBD2. V lost 3 bases, J lost 6 bases, and 11 bases stayed unmatched. CDR1 and CDR2 from the germline V gene are SGHRS and YFSETQ. The CDR3 covers 16 residues. The whole variable domain, filled in from reference TRBV5-1 and TRBJ2-1, reads KAGVTQTPRYLIKTRGQQVTLSCSPISGHRSVSWYQQTPGQGLQFLFEYFSETQRNKGNFPGRFSGRQFSNSRSEMNVSTLELGDSALYLCASSSSPSGSGNEQFFGPGTRLTVL.

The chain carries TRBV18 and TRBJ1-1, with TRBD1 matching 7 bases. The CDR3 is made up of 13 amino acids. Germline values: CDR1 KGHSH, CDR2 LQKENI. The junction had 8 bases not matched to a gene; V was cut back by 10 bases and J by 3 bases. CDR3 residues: CATTSRGDTEAFF. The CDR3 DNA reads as TGTGCCACCACCTCCAGGGGGGACACTGAAGCTTTCTTT.

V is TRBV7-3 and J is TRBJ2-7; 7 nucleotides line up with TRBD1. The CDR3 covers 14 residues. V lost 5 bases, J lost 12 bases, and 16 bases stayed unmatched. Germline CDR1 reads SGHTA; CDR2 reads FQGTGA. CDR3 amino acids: CASSPPTGINGLYF. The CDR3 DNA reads TGTGCCAGCAGCCCCCCGACAGGGATTAATGGTTTGTACTTC.

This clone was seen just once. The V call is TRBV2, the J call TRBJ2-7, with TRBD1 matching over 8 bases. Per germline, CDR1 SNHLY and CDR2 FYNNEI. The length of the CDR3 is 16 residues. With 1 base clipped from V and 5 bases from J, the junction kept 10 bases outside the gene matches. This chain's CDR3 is CASSEGDRGLVHEQYF. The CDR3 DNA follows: TGTGCCAGCAGTGAAGGCGACAGGGGTTTGGTCCACGAGCAGTACTTC.

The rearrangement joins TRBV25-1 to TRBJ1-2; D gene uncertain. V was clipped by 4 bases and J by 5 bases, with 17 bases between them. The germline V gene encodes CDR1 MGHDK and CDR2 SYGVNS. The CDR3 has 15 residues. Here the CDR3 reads CASSGGGNSAYGYTF. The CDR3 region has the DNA TGTGCCAGCAGTGGAGGCGGGAACAGCGCGTATGGCTACACCTTC.

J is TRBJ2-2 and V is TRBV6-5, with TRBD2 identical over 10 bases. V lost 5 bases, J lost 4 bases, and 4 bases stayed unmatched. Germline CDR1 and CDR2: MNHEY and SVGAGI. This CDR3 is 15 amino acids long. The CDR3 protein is CASSLTSGVTGELFF. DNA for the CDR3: TGTGCCAGCAGTCTAACTAGCGGGGTCACCGGGGAGCTGTTTTTT.

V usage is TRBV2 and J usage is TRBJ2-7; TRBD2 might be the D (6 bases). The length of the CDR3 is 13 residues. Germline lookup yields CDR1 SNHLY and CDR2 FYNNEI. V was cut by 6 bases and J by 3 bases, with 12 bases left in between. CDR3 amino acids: CASRTGDNYEQYF. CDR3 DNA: TGTGCCAGCAGGACGGGGGATAACTACGAGCAGTACTTC.

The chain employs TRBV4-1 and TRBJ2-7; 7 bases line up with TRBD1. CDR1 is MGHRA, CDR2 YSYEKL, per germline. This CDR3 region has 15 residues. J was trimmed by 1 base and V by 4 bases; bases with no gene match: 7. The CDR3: CASSPTGLGSYEQYF. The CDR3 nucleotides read TGCGCCAGCAGCCCGACAGGGCTGGGGTCCTACGAGCAGTACTTC.

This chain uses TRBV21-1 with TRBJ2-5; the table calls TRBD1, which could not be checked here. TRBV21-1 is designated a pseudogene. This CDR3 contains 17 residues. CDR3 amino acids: CASKSRTPGQGDETQYF. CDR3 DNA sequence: TGTGCCAGCAAGTCGAGGACACCGGGACAGGGGGATGAGACCCAGTACTTC.

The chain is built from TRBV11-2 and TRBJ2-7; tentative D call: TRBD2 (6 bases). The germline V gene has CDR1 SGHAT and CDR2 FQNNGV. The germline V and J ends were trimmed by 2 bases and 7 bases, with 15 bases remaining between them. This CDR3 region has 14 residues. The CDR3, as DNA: TGTGCCAGCAGCTTAATAGGGGAGGTTGGGGAGCAGTACTTC. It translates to CASSLIGEVGEQYF.